These T cell receptor beta chains were read from a single sample in a study of blood T cell repertoires in COVID-19. Clones were read by immunoSEQ multiplex PCR, and TCRdb kept only the in-frame ones, dropping some. The data show about 250,000 clones, around 89% seen once. Sequenced material: peripheral blood. These receptors were collected from a woman between 40 and 55 years old who had recovered from COVID-19. Each CDR3 is given with its conserved first and last residue. A D gene is named only where the DNA matches it firmly. Expanded clones are given a class, and other clones once, few, many or no size at all.

V: TRBV7-2
J: TRBJ1-5
D: NA
size: NA
CDR3: CASSRTGGVRQPQHF
DNA: TGTGCCAGCAGCAGAACGGGGGGGGTGAGACAGCCCCAGCATTTT

V: TRBV3-1/TRBV3-2
J: TRBJ1-6
D: NA
size: NA
CDR3: CASSPYSHRFWSPLHF
DNA: TGTGCCAGCAGCCCATACAGTCACAGGTTTTGGTCACCCCTCCACTTT

V: TRBV4-1
J: TRBJ1-6
D: TRBD1
size: few
CDR3: CASSQVFGTGDNSPLHF
DNA: TGCGCCAGCAGCCAAGTCTTCGGGACAGGGGATAATTCACCCCTCCACTTT

V: TRBV19
J: TRBJ2-3
D: NA
size: NA
CDR3: CASSMVRASSTDTQYF
DNA: TGTGCCAGTAGTATGGTGAGGGCCTCCAGCACAGATACGCAGTATTTT

V: TRBV3-1/TRBV3-2
J: TRBJ2-3
D: NA
size: NA
CDR3: CASSRVAADTQYF
DNA: TGTGCCAGCAGCCGCGTAGCGGCAGATACGCAGTATTTT

V: TRBV3-1/TRBV3-2
J: TRBJ1-5
D: NA
size: NA
CDR3: CASSHGHGGQPQHF
DNA: TGTGCCAGCAGCCATGGGCACGGGGGTCAGCCCCAGCATTTT

V: TRBV11-2
J: TRBJ2-5
D: NA
size: NA
CDR3: CASSLAYQETQYF
DNA: TGTGCCAGCAGCTTAGCCTACCAAGAGACCCAGTACTTC

V: TRBV19
J: TRBJ1-2
D: TRBD1
size: NA
CDR3: CASIPGPDRGGYGYTF
DNA: TGTGCCAGTATCCCTGGGCCCGACAGGGGAGGCTATGGCTACACCTTC

V: TRBV6-5
J: TRBJ1-1
D: NA
size: NA
CDR3: CASSYSYRMNTEAFF
DNA: TGTGCCAGCAGTTACTCGTACAGAATGAACACTGAAGCTTTCTTT

V: TRBV7-9
J: TRBJ2-2
D: NA
size: NA
CDR3: CASSFAGSRTGELFF
DNA: TGTGCCAGCAGCTTTGCCGGGAGCCGGACCGGGGAGCTGTTTTTT

V: TRBV5-4
J: TRBJ2-2
D: TRBD2
size: once
CDR3: CASTLGGSGPNTGELFF
DNA: TGTGCCAGCACCTTGGGAGGTAGCGGGCCTAACACCGGGGAGCTGTTTTTT

V: TRBV24-1
J: TRBJ2-2
D: TRBD1
size: NA
CDR3: CATSDPGTGGAAGELFF
DNA: TGTGCCACCAGTGATCCCGGGACAGGGGGCGCGGCCGGGGAGCTGTTTTTT

V: TRBV27
J: TRBJ2-5
D: NA
size: NA
CDR3: CASSLRNHEGTQYF
DNA: TGTGCCAGCAGTTTAAGAAACCACGAGGGGACCCAGTACTTC

V: TRBV24-1
J: TRBJ1-1
D: NA
size: NA
CDR3: CATSDRTPNTEAFF
DNA: TGTGCCACCAGTGACCGCACACCAAACACTGAAGCTTTCTTT

V: TRBV13
J: TRBJ1-3
D: NA
size: NA
CDR3: CASSLGSGDTIYF
DNA: TGTGCCAGCAGCTTAGGCTCAGGGGACACCATATATTTT

V: TRBV30
J: TRBJ1-1
D: NA
size: NA
CDR3: CAWSVSARGNTEAFF
DNA: TGTGCCTGGAGTGTTTCGGCCCGGGGGAACACTGAAGCTTTCTTT

V: TRBV30
J: TRBJ1-4
D: TRBD1
size: NA
CDR3: CAWSAPGTVATNEKLFF
DNA: TGTGCCTGGAGTGCTCCCGGGACAGTTGCAACTAATGAAAAACTGTTTTTT

V: TRBV27
J: TRBJ2-1
D: TRBD2
size: NA
CDR3: CASSVRTSGSEQFF
DNA: TGTGCCAGCAGTGTCCGGACTAGCGGGAGTGAGCAGTTCTTC

V: TRBV6-2/TRBV6-3
J: TRBJ1-1
D: NA
size: few
CDR3: CASSLALGNTEAFF
DNA: TGTGCCAGCAGTCTCGCCCTCGGGAACACTGAAGCTTTCTTT

V: TRBV12-3/TRBV12-4
J: TRBJ1-5
D: NA
size: once
CDR3: CASSTETGRPQHF
DNA: TGTGCCAGCAGTACAGAGACCGGGAGGCCCCAGCATTTT

V: TRBV5-4
J: TRBJ1-1
D: TRBD1
size: NA
CDR3: CASSRRTGDTEAFF
DNA: TGTGCCAGCAGCCGCCGGACAGGGGACACTGAAGCTTTCTTT

V: TRBV7-9
J: TRBJ1-1
D: NA
size: NA
CDR3: CASSPQTAGTEAFF
DNA: TGTGCCAGCAGCCCACAGACAGCTGGCACTGAAGCTTTCTTT

V: TRBV3-1/TRBV3-2
J: TRBJ1-5
D: TRBD1
size: NA
CDR3: CASSNRGNSNQPQHF
DNA: TGTGCCAGCAGCAACAGGGGAAATAGCAATCAGCCCCAGCATTTT

V: TRBV10-3
J: TRBJ2-2
D: NA
size: few
CDR3: CAISPRAAGTGELFF
DNA: TGTGCCATCAGCCCTAGAGCGGCGGGGACCGGGGAGCTGTTTTTT

V: TRBV27
J: TRBJ2-7
D: NA
size: NA
CDR3: CASSTGGSYEQYF
DNA: TGTGCCAGCAGCACCGGGGGCTCCTACGAGCAGTACTTC

V: TRBV7-8
J: TRBJ1-4
D: NA
size: NA
CDR3: CASSEYGTPRASGKLFF
DNA: TGTGCCAGCAGCGAATACGGGACACCCAGAGCATCTGGAAAACTGTTTTTT

V: TRBV7-3
J: TRBJ2-1
D: TRBD2
size: NA
CDR3: CASSLWGVASGNQGSYNEQFF
DNA: TGTGCCAGCAGCTTATGGGGGGTGGCTAGCGGGAACCAGGGGTCCTACAATGAGCAGTTCTTC

V: TRBV5-1
J: TRBJ2-7
D: TRBD2
size: few
CDR3: CASGRTSGYEQYF
DNA: TGCGCCAGCGGGAGGACTAGCGGCTACGAGCAGTACTTC

V: TRBV5-1
J: TRBJ2-1
D: NA
size: once
CDR3: CASSPSSASFNEQFF
DNA: TGCGCCAGCAGCCCCAGTAGCGCCTCCTTCAATGAGCAGTTCTTC

V: TRBV5-1
J: TRBJ2-7
D: TRBD1
size: NA
CDR3: CASSSWGDRGPYEQYF
DNA: TGCGCCAGCAGCTCCTGGGGGGACAGGGGACCCTACGAGCAGTACTTC

V: TRBV5-5
J: TRBJ1-5
D: NA
size: NA
CDR3: CASSLGPGSNQPQHF
DNA: TGTGCCAGCAGCTTAGGGCCGGGGTCCAATCAGCCCCAGCATTTT